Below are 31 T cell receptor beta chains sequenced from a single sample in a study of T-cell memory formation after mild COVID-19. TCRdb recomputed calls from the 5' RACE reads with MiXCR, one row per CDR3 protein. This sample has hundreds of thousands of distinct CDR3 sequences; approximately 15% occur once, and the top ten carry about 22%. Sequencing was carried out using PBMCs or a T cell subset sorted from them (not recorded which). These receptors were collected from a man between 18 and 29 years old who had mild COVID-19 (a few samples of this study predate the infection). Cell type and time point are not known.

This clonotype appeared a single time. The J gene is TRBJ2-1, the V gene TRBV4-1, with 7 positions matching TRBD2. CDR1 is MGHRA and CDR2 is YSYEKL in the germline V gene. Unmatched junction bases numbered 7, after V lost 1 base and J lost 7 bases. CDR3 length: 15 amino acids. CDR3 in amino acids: CASSQVRLAQNEQFF. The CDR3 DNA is TGCGCCAGCAGCCAAGTGCGACTAGCCCAGAATGAGCAGTTCTTC.

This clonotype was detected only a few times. As DNA, the CDR3 is TGTGCCAGCAGTTGGGGTTTACGCAATCAGCCCCAGCATTTT. This codes for CASSWGLRNQPQHF. The rearrangement uses TRBV7-8 and TRBJ1-5; D gene uncertain. CDR3 length equals 14 residues. Trimming removed 6 bases at V and 2 bases at J, with 11 bases between. Germline V gene data show CDR1 as SGHVS and CDR2 as FQNEAQ.

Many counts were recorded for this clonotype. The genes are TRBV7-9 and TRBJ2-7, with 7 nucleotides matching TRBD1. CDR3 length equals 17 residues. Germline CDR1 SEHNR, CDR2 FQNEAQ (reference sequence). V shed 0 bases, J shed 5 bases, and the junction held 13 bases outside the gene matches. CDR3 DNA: TGTGCCAGCAGCTTAGCAACAGGGGCCGGAAACATTCACGAGCAGTACTTC. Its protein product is CASSLATGAGNIHEQYF.

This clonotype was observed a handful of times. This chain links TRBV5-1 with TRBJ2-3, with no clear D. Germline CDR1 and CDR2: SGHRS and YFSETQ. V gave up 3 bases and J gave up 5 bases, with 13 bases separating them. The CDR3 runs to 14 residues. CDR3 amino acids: CASSSPVVEDTQYF. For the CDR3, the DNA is TGCGCCAGCAGCTCTCCCGTTGTCGAAGATACGCAGTATTTT. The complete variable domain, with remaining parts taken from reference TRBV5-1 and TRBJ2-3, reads KAGVTQTPRYLIKTRGQQVTLSCSPISGHRSVSWYQQTPGQGLQFLFEYFSETQRNKGNFPGRFSGRQFSNSRSEMNVSTLELGDSALYLCASSSPVVEDTQYFGPGTRLTVL.

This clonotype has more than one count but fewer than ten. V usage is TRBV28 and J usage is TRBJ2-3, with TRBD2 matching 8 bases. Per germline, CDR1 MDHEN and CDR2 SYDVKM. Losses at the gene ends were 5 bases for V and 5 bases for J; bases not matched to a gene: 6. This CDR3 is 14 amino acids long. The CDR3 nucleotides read TGTGCCAGCAGTCCCCGGGGGGGCGAAGATACGCAGTATTTT. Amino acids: CASSPRGGEDTQYF.

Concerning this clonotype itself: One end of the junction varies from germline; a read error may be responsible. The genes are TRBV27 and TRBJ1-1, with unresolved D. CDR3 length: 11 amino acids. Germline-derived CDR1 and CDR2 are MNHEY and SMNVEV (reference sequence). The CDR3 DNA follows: TGTGCCAGCAGGGCCGACACTGTCTCGGTTTTT. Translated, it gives CASRADTVSVF.

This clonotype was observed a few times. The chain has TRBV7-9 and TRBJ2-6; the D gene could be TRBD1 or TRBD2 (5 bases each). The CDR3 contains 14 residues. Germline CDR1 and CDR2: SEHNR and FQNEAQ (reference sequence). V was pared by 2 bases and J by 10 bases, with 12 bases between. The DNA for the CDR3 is TGTGCCAGCAGCTTAAATCTGGGGGTGAACGTCCTGACTTTC. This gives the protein CASSLNLGVNVLTF.

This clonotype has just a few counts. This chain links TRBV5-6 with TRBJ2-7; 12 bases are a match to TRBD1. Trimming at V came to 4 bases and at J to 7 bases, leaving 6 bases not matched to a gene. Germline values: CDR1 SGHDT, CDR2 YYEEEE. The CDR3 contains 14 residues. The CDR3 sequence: CASSGGQGAEEQYF. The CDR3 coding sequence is TGTGCCAGCAGCGGGGGACAGGGGGCTGAGGAGCAGTACTTC.

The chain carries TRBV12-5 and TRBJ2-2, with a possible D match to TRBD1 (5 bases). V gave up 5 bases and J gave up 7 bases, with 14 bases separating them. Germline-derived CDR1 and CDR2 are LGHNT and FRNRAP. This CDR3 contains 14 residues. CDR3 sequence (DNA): TGTGCTAGTGGTGCTTCAGGGCTGGGCGGGGAGCTGTTTTTT. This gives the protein CASGASGLGGELFF.

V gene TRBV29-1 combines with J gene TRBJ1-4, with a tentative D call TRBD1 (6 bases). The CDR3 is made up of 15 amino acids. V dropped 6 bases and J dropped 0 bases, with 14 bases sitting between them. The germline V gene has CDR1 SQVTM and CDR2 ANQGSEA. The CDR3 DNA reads TGCAGCGTCCGGGGGACAAGCGCAACTAATGAAAAACTGTTTTTT. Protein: CSVRGTSATNEKLFF.

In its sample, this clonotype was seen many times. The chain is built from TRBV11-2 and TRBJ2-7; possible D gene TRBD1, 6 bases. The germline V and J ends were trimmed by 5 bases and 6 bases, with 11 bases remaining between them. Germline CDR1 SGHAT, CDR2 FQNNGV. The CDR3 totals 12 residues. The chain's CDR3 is CASSPDSLEQYV. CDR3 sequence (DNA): TGTGCCAGCAGCCCGGACAGTCTCGAGCAGTACGTC.

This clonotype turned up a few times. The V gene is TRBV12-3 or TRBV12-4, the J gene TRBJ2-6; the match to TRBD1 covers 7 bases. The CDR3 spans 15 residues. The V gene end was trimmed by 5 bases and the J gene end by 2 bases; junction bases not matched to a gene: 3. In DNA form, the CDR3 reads TGTGCCAGCAGTCACGACAGGGCTGGGGCCAACGTCCTGACTTTC. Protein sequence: CASSHDRAGANVLTF.

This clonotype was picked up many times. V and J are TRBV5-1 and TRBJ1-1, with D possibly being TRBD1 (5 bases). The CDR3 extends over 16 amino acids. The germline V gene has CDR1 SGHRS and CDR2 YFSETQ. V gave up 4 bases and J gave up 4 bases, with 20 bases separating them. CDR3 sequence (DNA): TGCGCCAGCAGCCATCCTCGGGGGTCCGGACCCACTGAAGCTTTCTTT. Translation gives CASSHPRGSGPTEAFF. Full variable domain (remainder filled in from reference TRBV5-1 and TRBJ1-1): KAGVTQTPRYLIKTRGQQVTLSCSPISGHRSVSWYQQTPGQGLQFLFEYFSETQRNKGNFPGRFSGRQFSNSRSEMNVSTLELGDSALYLCASSHPRGSGPTEAFFGQGTRLTVV.

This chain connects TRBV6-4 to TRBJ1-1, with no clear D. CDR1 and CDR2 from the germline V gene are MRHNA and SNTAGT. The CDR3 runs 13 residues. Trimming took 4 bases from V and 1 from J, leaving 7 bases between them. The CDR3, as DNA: TGTGCCAGCAGTGCAGGATCGAACACTGAAGCTTTCTTT. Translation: CASSAGSNTEAFF.

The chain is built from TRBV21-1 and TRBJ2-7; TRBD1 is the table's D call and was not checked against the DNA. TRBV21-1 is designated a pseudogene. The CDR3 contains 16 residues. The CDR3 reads CASSLKEPHDRGEQYV. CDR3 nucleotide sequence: TGTGCCAGCAGCCTCAAGGAACCCCACGACAGGGGCGAGCAGTACGTC.

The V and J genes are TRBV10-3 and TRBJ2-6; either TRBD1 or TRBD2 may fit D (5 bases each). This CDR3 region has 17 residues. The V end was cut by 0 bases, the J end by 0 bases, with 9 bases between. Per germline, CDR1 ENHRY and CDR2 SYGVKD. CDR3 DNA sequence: TGTGCCATCAGTGAGTCGCGAGGGGTCTCTGGGGCCAACGTCCTGACTTTC. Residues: CAISESRGVSGANVLTF.

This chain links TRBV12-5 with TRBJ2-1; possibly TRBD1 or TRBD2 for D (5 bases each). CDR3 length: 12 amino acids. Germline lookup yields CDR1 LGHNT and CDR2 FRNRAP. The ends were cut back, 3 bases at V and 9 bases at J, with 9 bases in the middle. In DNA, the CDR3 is TGTGCTAGTGGTTTCCCCGGGACTGAGCAGTTCTTC. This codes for CASGFPGTEQFF.

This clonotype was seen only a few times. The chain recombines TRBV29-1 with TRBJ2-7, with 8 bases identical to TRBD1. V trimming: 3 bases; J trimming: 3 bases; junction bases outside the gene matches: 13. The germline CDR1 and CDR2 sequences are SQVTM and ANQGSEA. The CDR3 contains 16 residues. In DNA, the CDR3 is TGCAGCGTTGAGGGTAGGAGGGGACAGGACGACTACGAGCAGTACTTC. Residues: CSVEGRRGQDDYEQYF.

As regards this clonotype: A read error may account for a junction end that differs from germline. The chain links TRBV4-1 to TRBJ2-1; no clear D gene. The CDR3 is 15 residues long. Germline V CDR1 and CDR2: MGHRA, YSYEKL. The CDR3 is CASSQYRQVPDDQFF. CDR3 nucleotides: TGCGCCAGCAGCCAATACCGGCAGGTCCCCGATGACCAGTTCTTC.

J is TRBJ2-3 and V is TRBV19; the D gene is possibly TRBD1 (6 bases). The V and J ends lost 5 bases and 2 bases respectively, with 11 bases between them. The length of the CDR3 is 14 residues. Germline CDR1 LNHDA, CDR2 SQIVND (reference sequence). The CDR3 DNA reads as TGTGCCAGTAGTTCACAGGGCCCCACAGATACGCAGTATTTT. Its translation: CASSSQGPTDTQYF. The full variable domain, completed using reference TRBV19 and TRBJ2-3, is DGGITQSPKYLFRKEGQNVTLSCEQNLNHDAMYWYRQDPGQGLRLIYYSQIVNDFQKGDIAEGYSVSREKKESFPLTVTSAQKNPTAFYLCASSSQGPTDTQYFGPGTRLTVL.

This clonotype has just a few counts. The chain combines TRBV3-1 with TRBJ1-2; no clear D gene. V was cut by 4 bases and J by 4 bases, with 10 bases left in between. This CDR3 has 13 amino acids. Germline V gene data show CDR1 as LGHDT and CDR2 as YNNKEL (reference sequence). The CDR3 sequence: CASSPNRPYGYTF. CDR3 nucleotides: TGTGCCAGCAGCCCGAACCGACCCTATGGCTACACCTTC.

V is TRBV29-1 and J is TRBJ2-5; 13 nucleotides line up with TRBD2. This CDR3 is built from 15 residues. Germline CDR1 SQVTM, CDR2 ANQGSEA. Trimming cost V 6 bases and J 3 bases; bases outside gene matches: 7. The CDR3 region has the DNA TGCAGCGTGCCCAGGACTAGCGGGGGTAAAGAGACCCAGTACTTC. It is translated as CSVPRTSGGKETQYF.

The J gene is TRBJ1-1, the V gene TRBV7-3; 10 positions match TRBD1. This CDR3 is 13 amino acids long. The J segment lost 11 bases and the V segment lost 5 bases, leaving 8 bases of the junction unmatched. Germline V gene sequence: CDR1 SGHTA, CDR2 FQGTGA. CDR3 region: CASSGGQGEMAFF. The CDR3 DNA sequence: TGTGCCAGCAGCGGTGGACAGGGGGAGATGGCTTTCTTT. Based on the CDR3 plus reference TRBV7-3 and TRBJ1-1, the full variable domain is GAGVSQTPSNKVTEKGKYVELRCDPISGHTALYWYRQSLGQGPEFLIYFQGTGAADDSGLPNDRFFAVRPEGSVSTLKIQRTERGDSAVYLCASSGGQGEMAFFGQGTRLTVV.

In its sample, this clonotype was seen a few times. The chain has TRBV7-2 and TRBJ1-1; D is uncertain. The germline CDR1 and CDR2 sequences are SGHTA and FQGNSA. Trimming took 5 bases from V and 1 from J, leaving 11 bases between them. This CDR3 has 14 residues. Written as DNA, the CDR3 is TGTGCCAGCAGCCCCGGCGCGGAGAACACTGAAGCTTTCTTT. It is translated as CASSPGAENTEAFF.

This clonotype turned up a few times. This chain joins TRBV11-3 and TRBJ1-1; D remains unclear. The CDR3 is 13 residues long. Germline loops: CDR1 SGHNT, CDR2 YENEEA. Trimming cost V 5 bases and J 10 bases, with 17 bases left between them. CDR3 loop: CASSSDRESTAFF. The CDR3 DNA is TGTGCCAGCAGCAGTGATAGGGAATCTACAGCTTTCTTT.

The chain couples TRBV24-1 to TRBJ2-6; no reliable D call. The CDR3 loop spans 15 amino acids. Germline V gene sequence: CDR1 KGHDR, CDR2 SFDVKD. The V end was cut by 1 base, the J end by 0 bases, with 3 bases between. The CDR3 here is CATSDFSSGANVLTF. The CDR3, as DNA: TGTGCCACCAGTGATTTCAGCTCTGGGGCCAACGTCCTGACTTTC.

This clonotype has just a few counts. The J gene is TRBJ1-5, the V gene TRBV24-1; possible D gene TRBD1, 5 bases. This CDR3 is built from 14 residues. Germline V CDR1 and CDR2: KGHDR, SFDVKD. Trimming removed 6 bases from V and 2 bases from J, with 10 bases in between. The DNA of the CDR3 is TGTGCCACCAGTAATCCGGGGGGCAATCAGCCCCAGCATTTT. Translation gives CATSNPGGNQPQHF.

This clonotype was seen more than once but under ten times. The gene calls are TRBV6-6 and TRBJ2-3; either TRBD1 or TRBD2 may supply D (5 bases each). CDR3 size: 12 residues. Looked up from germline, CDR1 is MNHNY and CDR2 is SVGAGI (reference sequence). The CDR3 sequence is CVTRDLGNTQYF. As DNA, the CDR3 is TGTGTCACCCGGGACCTGGGCAATACGCAGTATTTT.

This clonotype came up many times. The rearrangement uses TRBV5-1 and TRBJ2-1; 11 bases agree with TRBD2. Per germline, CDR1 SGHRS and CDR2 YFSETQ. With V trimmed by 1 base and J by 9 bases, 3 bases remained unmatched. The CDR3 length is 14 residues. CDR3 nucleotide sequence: TGCGCCAGCAGCTTGATAGCGGGGGGGACTGAGCAGTTCTTC. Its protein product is CASSLIAGGTEQFF.

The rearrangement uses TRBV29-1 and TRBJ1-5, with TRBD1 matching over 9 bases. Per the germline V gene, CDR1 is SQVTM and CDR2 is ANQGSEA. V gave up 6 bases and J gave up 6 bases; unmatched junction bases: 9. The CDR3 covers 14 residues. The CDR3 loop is CSVATGGAGQPQHF. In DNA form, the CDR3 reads TGCAGCGTCGCAACAGGGGGCGCGGGTCAGCCCCAGCATTTT.

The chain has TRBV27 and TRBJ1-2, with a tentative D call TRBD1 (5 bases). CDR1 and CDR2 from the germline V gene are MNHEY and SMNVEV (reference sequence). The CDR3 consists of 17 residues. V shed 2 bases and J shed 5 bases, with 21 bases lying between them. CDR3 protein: CASSLVGPITPAYGYTF. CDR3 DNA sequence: TGTGCCAGCAGTTTAGTGGGACCCATAACTCCCGCATATGGCTACACCTTC.